This T cell receptor (beta chain) derives from a study of T cells in women clearing cervical HPV infection (dated by TCRdb to about 2018). About the investigation overall: The cases were 25 women with histologically confirmed HPV16-related CIN3 or worse, and 2 of those women had invasive cancers. Blood from cases was collected at the visit at which the lesion was first identified, whereas blood from controls was collected once infection was no longer detected. HLA typing was available for only a few women, so HLA type could not be excluded as a confounder. Five blinded duplicates per group were added as quality controls, giving 60 or so samples: 50 or so participants and some ten replicates. An exploratory proof-of-principle case-control study, nested within the Guanacaste HPV Natural History Study in Costa Rica, was conducted to compare TCR repertoires across cervical HPV16 outcomes. Cases had a median age of around 34 years compared with more than 37 for controls, and baseline characteristics showed no significant differences between the groups. In the parent cohort, some 10,000 women aged 18 or older were enrolled in Guanacaste, Costa Rica, during about 1992 to 1994 and then followed for roughly seven years. For cases, a median interval of nearly 150 days, with an interquartile range of about 90 to 200 days, was observed between lesion detection and blood sampling. Cases were matched to controls by age within five years and by the year the sample was collected. The 25 or so controls were women who cleared a single incident HPV16 infection within 12 months without developing precancer or cancer.

The CDR3 numbers 14 residues from cysteine through phenylalanine. Only the CDR3 bases that were read are kept: 33 of them, in frame from base 1. CDR1 and CDR2 were assigned from the germline V gene as SQVTM and ANQGSEA. The V end loses 7 bases and the J end loses 0 bases, and a stretch of 13 bases separates them. Beyond this particular receptor, the publication reports: Cases had lower TRBV6-7 relative abundance than controls (about 0.1% versus 0.15%; Bonferroni P = 0.0008). Because T-cell numbers per sample were unknown, differences in richness could reflect varying T-cell content rather than repertoire biology. Because of the cross-sectional design, the study could not determine whether the associations came before infection or resulted from infection, and neither effector/memory subsets nor HPV-specific T cells were isolated. Random forest classifiers that combined richness and V gene abundances separated cases from controls with an estimated AUC of 0.83. CIN3+ cases had significantly higher TCR repertoire richness than controls across sequencing depths, but evenness did not differ between the groups.

The immunoSEQ assay used multiplex PCR to amplify TCR beta CDR3 regions from an average of roughly 1.2 ug of genomic DNA per sample. Primer bias was corrected in the assay by using a complete synthetic TCR repertoire to establish an amplification baseline. The amplicons were sequenced on the Illumina platform. On the study's bioinformatics: Error correction of the sequences involved clustering with frequency ratios plus a modified nearest-neighbor algorithm, after which the sequences were analyzed in the immunoSEQ Analyzer using IMGT gene definitions. At each rarefaction depth, TCR richness and evenness were averaged across 20 rarefaction repeats, and any sample with fewer sequences than the depth was left out. Wilcoxon rank sum tests with FDR correction were used to compare V, D and J gene relative abundances between the groups. For the blinded duplicates, the intraclass correlation was roughly 96% for TCR richness and averaged about 77% across roughly 72 gene segments. Imported from immuneACCESS, the table was reduced by TCRdb to in-frame sequences with V and J called. These copies leave out some clones; in studies compared against another copy, an unresolved V gene accounts for under half, and the cause of the remainder is not known. The V and J calls and clone size are taken from that table; D and trimming were inferred from the DNA. Per the sample table, the count is around 31,000 clones. The ten largest clones take up 2.5% to 3.5% of the sample.

This clone counts as medium-sized (0.01 to 0.1%) based on its frequency; no count is recorded. Its binding antigen is unknown. The sequence runs out 3 residues before the end of the CDR3; the remainder is reconstructed from the germline J gene. Every participant had a single incident cervical HPV16 infection, and prevalent HPV16 infections were excluded. Cervical HPV DNA was detected with MY09/MY11 PCR, and genotyping was done with dot-blot hybridization. Around 14 mL of heparinized blood was centrifuged, after which the buffy coat was aliquoted, frozen at -30 degrees C, and then stored at -80 degrees C. QIAGEN kits were used to extract genomic DNA from the buffy coat specimens.

The sample consisted of blood buffy coat. This receptor was identified in a woman aged 18 to 75 with a cervical HPV16 infection that either progressed to CIN3+ or cleared (not recorded which). In this chain, TRBV29-1 is recombined with TRBJ2-4; too little of a D gene remains to name it. The CDR3 sequence is CSDRPDLAKNIQYF. CDR3 DNA, as far as it was read: TGCAGCGACAGACCGGATCTAGCCAAAAACATT.